The next 16 T cell receptor beta chains were all read from a single sample in a study of T-cell memory formation after mild COVID-19. TCRdb reprocessed the 5' RACE reads with MiXCR, giving one entry per CDR3 protein. The sample contains 190,000 or so distinct CDR3 sequences, 20% to 25% of which appear only once. The sequenced material came from PBMCs or a T cell subset sorted from them (not recorded which). Every receptor here comes from an adult woman who had mild COVID-19 (a few samples of this study predate the infection). Cell type and time point are not known.

This clonotype has ten or more counts. This chain connects TRBV4-2 to TRBJ2-7; TRBD1 is a possible D gene (5 bases). CDR3 size: 17 residues. V lost 0 bases and J 1 base, leaving 16 bases between the germline ends. Germline CDR1 and CDR2: LGHNA and YNFKEQ. CDR3 sequence: CASSQESQGQPSYEQYF. The CDR3 bases are TGTGCCAGCAGCCAAGAAAGTCAGGGCCAACCTTCCTACGAGCAGTACTTC.

This clonotype was counted only a few times. V gene TRBV5-1 combines with J gene TRBJ1-1; D is perhaps TRBD1 (6 bases). The CDR3 length is 18 residues. V shed 0 bases and J shed 2 bases, with 20 bases lying between them. The germline CDR1 and CDR2 sequences are SGHRS and YFSETQ. The DNA of the CDR3 is TGCGCCAGCAGCTTGGACGCCGACCCTAGGGACATTAACACTGAAGCTTTCTTT. It codes for CASSLDADPRDINTEAFF.

This clonotype showed up just a few times. The chain couples TRBV9 to TRBJ1-2, with 8 nucleotides matching TRBD1. Losses at the gene ends were 3 bases for V and 7 bases for J; bases not matched to a gene: 11. The length of the CDR3 is 15 residues. Looked up from germline, CDR1 is SGDLS and CDR2 is YYNGEE. CDR3 region: CASSASGGAAVGYTF. The CDR3 DNA follows: TGTGCCAGCAGCGCGTCAGGGGGCGCGGCCGTTGGCTACACCTTC.

The CDR3 nucleotides are TGCAGTGCTTCTGACCCTGGGGCCAACACTGAAGCTTTCTTT. This codes for CSASDPGANTEAFF. V usage is TRBV20-1 and J usage is TRBJ1-1; maybe TRBD1 (5 bases). Trimming removed 5 bases from V and 2 bases from J, with 15 bases in between. This CDR3 is 14 amino acids long. Per germline, CDR1 DFQATT and CDR2 SNEGSKA (reference sequence).

The V call is TRBV29-1, the J call TRBJ2-5; D remains ambiguous. The CDR3 contains 11 residues. Germline CDR1 reads SQVTM; CDR2 reads ANQGSEA. The V and J ends lost 0 bases and 4 bases respectively, with 3 bases between them. CDR3 protein: CSVEDIETQYF. In DNA form, the CDR3 reads TGCAGCGTTGAAGATATAGAGACCCAGTACTTC.

V usage is TRBV20-1 and J usage is TRBJ1-5; no clear D gene. This CDR3 is built from 15 residues. Trimming shortened V by 3 bases and J by 6 bases, and 18 bases separated the two germline ends. Per germline, CDR1 DFQATT and CDR2 SNEGSKA (reference sequence). This CDR3 reads CSAREDTEYGQPQHF. As DNA, the CDR3 is TGCAGTGCTAGGGAAGACACGGAGTACGGTCAGCCCCAGCATTTT.

The chain links TRBV18 to TRBJ2-1, with D hard to call. Trimming took 2 bases from V and 5 from J, leaving 10 bases between them. CDR3 length equals 14 residues. Germline CDR1 and CDR2: KGHSH and LQKENI. This CDR3 reads CASSPIVQNNEQFF. The CDR3 DNA sequence: TGTGCCAGCTCACCAATAGTGCAGAACAATGAGCAGTTCTTC.

The chain is built from TRBV29-1 and TRBJ2-2; TRBD2 matches 10 bases. This CDR3 spans 14 amino acids. CDR1 SQVTM and CDR2 ANQGSEA come from the germline V gene. J gave up 3 bases and V 4 bases, and 2 bases lay outside the gene matches. The CDR3: CSVASGGYTGELFF. In DNA, the CDR3 is TGCAGCGTTGCTAGCGGGGGATACACCGGGGAGCTGTTTTTT.

This clonotype was recorded many times. The V call is TRBV7-3, the J call TRBJ2-2; D tentatively fits TRBD1 or TRBD2 (5 bases each). V was shortened by 4 bases and J by 7 bases, with 16 bases between the two germline ends. The CDR3 consists of 15 residues. CDR1 and CDR2 from the germline V gene are SGHTA and FQGTGA. The CDR3 DNA sequence: TGTGCCAGCAGCTGGACTTCAGGGTCCCACGGGGAGCTGTTTTTT. Translation gives CASSWTSGSHGELFF.

The chain is built from TRBV12-3 or TRBV12-4 and TRBJ2-7, with D unclear. The CDR3 totals 13 residues. Trimming removed 4 bases from V and 0 bases from J, with 7 bases in between. This CDR3 is CASSYRISYEQYF. The CDR3 nucleotides read TGTGCCAGCAGTTATAGAATCTCCTACGAGCAGTACTTC.

This clonotype was seen more than once but under ten times. The chain employs TRBV3-1 and TRBJ2-3; D is ambiguous. In germline, CDR1 is LGHDT, CDR2 YNNKEL (reference sequence). Trimming left V 0 bases short and J 4 bases short, with 14 bases between. The CDR3 has 16 amino acids. The CDR3 bases are TGTGCCAGCAGCCAAGATTCGGCCCGCATCTCAGATACGCAGTATTTT. It yields the protein CASSQDSARISDTQYF.

V and J are TRBV15 and TRBJ1-1; D ambiguous. CDR1 is LNHNV, CDR2 YYDKDF, per germline (reference sequence). The CDR3 runs to 16 residues. Trimming shortened V by 0 bases and J by 0 bases, and 11 bases separated the two germline ends. This CDR3 reads CATSRDQLTMNTEAFF. The CDR3 nucleotides are TGTGCCACCAGCAGAGATCAGCTAACCATGAACACTGAAGCTTTCTTT.

This rearrangement joins TRBV7-9 to TRBJ2-7; TRBD1 aligns across 7 bases. The CDR3 extends over 14 amino acids. The germline gives CDR1 SEHNR, CDR2 FQNEAQ (reference sequence). Trimming removed 5 bases from V and 5 bases from J; junction bases left unmatched: 9. CDR3 coding DNA: TGTGCCAGCAGCACACCGGGACAGAACCACGAGCAGTACTTC. It codes for CASSTPGQNHEQYF.

The chain couples TRBV21-1 to TRBJ2-1; the table's D call, TRBD2, has no DNA check behind it. TRBV21-1 is annotated as a pseudogene. The length of the CDR3 is 17 residues. CDR3 DNA: TGTGCCAGCAGCAAAAGTGGTCGGGATGGAACCTACAATGAGCAGTTCTTC. It codes for CASSKSGRDGTYNEQFF.

This clonotype showed up just a few times. V gene TRBV6-5 combines with J gene TRBJ1-2; D remains ambiguous. Germline V gene lookup returns CDR1 MNHEY and CDR2 SVGAGI. The ends were cut back, 2 bases at V and 4 bases at J, with 20 bases in the middle. The CDR3 consists of 17 residues. The CDR3 DNA follows: TGTGCCAGCAGTTACCGTGAATCGGGAATGGTCGGCTATGGCTACACCTTC. Its translation is CASSYRESGMVGYGYTF.

CDR3 in amino acids: CATSAWGGMNTEAFF. The CDR3 DNA follows: TGTGCCACCAGCGCCTGGGGTGGAATGAACACTGAAGCTTTCTTT. The V gene is TRBV15, the J gene TRBJ1-1; D gene unclear. Germline values: CDR1 LNHNV, CDR2 YYDKDF (reference sequence). The V end was cut by 5 bases, the J end by 0 bases, with 13 bases between. CDR3 length equals 15 residues.